A single sample gave rise to the 20 T cell receptor beta chains below, sequenced in a study of T cell changes during pregnancy in multiple sclerosis. Profiling relied on immunoSEQ multiplex PCR, and the TCRdb table lists in-frame clones only, not all of them. The sample has around 42,000 clones; 75% to 95% are singletons. This sample comprised CD4+ T cells from peripheral blood mononuclear cells, obtained in the second trimester of pregnancy. These receptors were taken from a female donor in good health, enrolled as a control in a pregnancy study.

This chain links TRBV5-1 with TRBJ1-5, with TRBD1 matching over 7 bases. Germline CDR1 and CDR2: SGHRS and YFSETQ. The CDR3 contains 17 residues. The junction had 7 bases not matched to a gene; V was cut back by 0 bases and J by 1 base. This CDR3 reads CASSLEATGSSNQPQHF. Here the CDR3 DNA reads TGCGCCAGCAGCTTGGAAGCGACAGGGTCAAGCAATCAGCCCCAGCATTTT.

Note on this clone: Other DNA sequences in the sample encode the same CDR3. The chain couples TRBV2 to TRBJ1-5; 10 bases align to TRBD1. Germline-derived CDR1 and CDR2 are SNHLY and FYNNEI. This CDR3 contains 14 residues. V lost 6 bases and J lost 2; bases outside the gene matches: 1. CDR3 in amino acids: CASSGTGGNQPQHF. For the CDR3, the DNA is TGTGCCAGCAGCGGGACAGGGGGCAATCAGCCCCAGCATTTT.

V usage is TRBV28 and J usage is TRBJ2-7; D is undetermined. Germline CDR1 MDHEN, CDR2 SYDVKM. The CDR3 runs to 11 residues. The V and J ends lost 4 bases and 1 base respectively, with 2 bases between them. The CDR3 bases are TGTGCCAGCAGTTCGTCCTACGAGCAGTACTTC. Its protein is CASSSSYEQYF.

The J gene is TRBJ2-3, the V gene TRBV18, with TRBD2 as a possible D gene (5 bases). The CDR3 is made up of 14 amino acids. Germline CDR1 reads KGHSH; CDR2 reads LQKENI. Deletions cut 2 bases from V and 2 bases from J, with 8 bases between. The CDR3 DNA reads as TGTGCCAGCTCACCAATAGCGTCCACAGATACGCAGTATTTT. Its protein product is CASSPIASTDTQYF.

The chain recombines TRBV4-2 with TRBJ2-1; D possibly corresponds to TRBD2 (7 bases). Germline-derived CDR1 and CDR2 are LGHNA and YNFKEQ. The CDR3 covers 13 residues. V gave up 7 bases and J gave up 5 bases, with 12 bases separating them. The CDR3 bases are TGTGCCAGCAAGGGGGAGGGGAACAATGAGCAGTTCTTC. This sequence encodes CASKGEGNNEQFF.

This clone appeared once. The chain joins TRBV19 to TRBJ2-5; D unresolved. Germline loops: CDR1 LNHDA, CDR2 SQIVND (reference sequence). With 0 bases removed from V and 4 bases from J, the gap between germline ends came to 3 bases. CDR3 size: 12 residues. The chain's CDR3 is CASSIERETQYF. CDR3 DNA sequence: TGTGCCAGTAGTATAGAGCGAGAGACCCAGTACTTC.

This clone was observed a few times. The rearrangement joins TRBV7-8 to TRBJ2-5; D call uncertain. Germline V CDR1 and CDR2: SGHVS, FQNEAQ. V was trimmed by 6 bases and J by 5 bases, leaving 7 bases between them. CDR3 size: 11 residues. CDR3 nucleotides: TGTGCCAGCAGGTCTCGGGAGACCCAGTACTTC. As protein: CASRSRETQYF.

The chain has TRBV4-2 and TRBJ2-7; D call uncertain. The CDR3 is made up of 12 amino acids. Trimming removed 0 bases from V and 6 bases from J, with 6 bases in between. Germline V gene lookup returns CDR1 LGHNA and CDR2 YNFKEQ. The CDR3 loop is CASSQEAREQYF. CDR3 bases: TGTGCCAGCAGCCAAGAAGCGCGCGAGCAGTACTTC.

This CDR3 is CASETSGVYNEQFF. The CDR3 nucleotides are TGTGCCAGCGAAACTAGCGGGGTTTACAATGAGCAGTTCTTC. The chain uses TRBV2 and TRBJ2-1; TRBD2 matches at 10 bases. Germline V lookup: CDR1 SNHLY, CDR2 FYNNEI. V was clipped by 8 bases and J by 4 bases; unmatched bases: 5. CDR3 length: 14 amino acids. Based on the CDR3 plus reference TRBV2 and TRBJ2-1, the full variable domain is EPEVTQTPSHQVTQMGQEVILRCVPISNHLYFYWYRQILGQKVEFLVSFYNNEISEKSEIFDDQFSVERPDGSNFTLKIRSTKLEDSAMYFCASETSGVYNEQFFGPGTRLTVL.

The chain uses TRBV13 and TRBJ2-7; 7 bases map to TRBD2. Trimming removed 2 bases from V and 2 bases from J; junction bases left unmatched: 12. The CDR3 loop spans 17 amino acids. Germline V gene data show CDR1 as PRHDT and CDR2 as FYEKMQ (reference sequence). The CDR3 loop is CASSLKTPSTSPYEQYF. CDR3 sequence (DNA): TGTGCCAGCAGCTTAAAGACCCCATCGACTAGCCCCTACGAGCAGTACTTC. Combining the CDR3 with reference TRBV13 and TRBJ2-7 gives the whole variable domain AAGVIQSPRHLIKEKRETATLKCYPIPRHDTVYWYQQGPGQDPQFLISFYEKMQSDKGSIPDRFSAQQFSDYHSELNMSSLELGDSALYFCASSLKTPSTSPYEQYFGPGTRLTVT.

The J gene is TRBJ2-5, the V gene TRBV6-8, with 7 bases aligning to TRBD2. Germline V lookup: CDR1 MNHGY, CDR2 SAAAGT. The CDR3 sequence is 14 residues long. Trimming removed 6 bases from V and 5 bases from J; junction bases left unmatched: 9. As DNA, the CDR3 is TGTGCCAGCAGCCCCGGGAGGCGGGGGGAGACCCAGTACTTC. Translation: CASSPGRRGETQYF.

This chain joins TRBV28 and TRBJ2-2, with a weak D call TRBD1 (6 bases). With 5 bases removed from V and 8 bases from J, the gap between germline ends came to 9 bases. Germline lookup yields CDR1 MDHEN and CDR2 SYDVKM. CDR3 length: 12 residues. Written as DNA, the CDR3 is TGTGCCAGCAGTCTCGGACAGGGGGAGCTGTTTTTT. Translation gives CASSLGQGELFF. Variable domain in full (rest from reference TRBV28 and TRBJ2-2): DVKVTQSSRYLVKRTGEKVFLECVQDMDHENMFWYRQDPGLGLRLIYFSYDVKMKEKGDIPEGYSVSREKKERFSLILESASTNQTSMYLCASSLGQGELFFGEGSRLTVL.

This chain connects TRBV6-1 to TRBJ1-5; TRBD1 might be the D (5 bases). The CDR3 spans 13 residues. The germline V gene encodes CDR1 MNHNS and CDR2 SASEGT. Trimming stripped 4 bases from V and 3 bases from J, with 7 bases between. CDR3 protein: CASSGDFNQPQHF. As DNA, the CDR3 is TGTGCCAGCAGTGGGGACTTCAATCAGCCCCAGCATTTT.

The chain has TRBV7-3 and TRBJ2-1; D might be TRBD1 (6 bases). V was trimmed by 5 bases and J by 5 bases, leaving 13 bases between them. CDR3 length: 14 residues. Germline V gene data show CDR1 as SGHTA and CDR2 as FQGTGA. The chain's CDR3 is CASSPTTGNNEQFF. The CDR3 nucleotides read TGTGCCAGCAGCCCCACGACAGGTAACAATGAGCAGTTCTTC.

The gene calls are TRBV10-3 and TRBJ2-2; 9 positions match TRBD1. The V segment lost 6 bases and the J segment 6 bases; nucleotides outside the gene matches: 14. Germline CDR1 ENHRY, CDR2 SYGVKD. The CDR3 contains 17 residues. CDR3 residues: CAIRARNGQGPAGELFF. The CDR3 nucleotides read TGTGCCATCAGAGCTAGGAACGGACAGGGGCCGGCCGGGGAGCTGTTTTTT.

The CDR3 here is CASSLAYNEQFF. The CDR3 DNA sequence: TGCGCCAGCAGCTTGGCGTACAATGAGCAGTTCTTC. The J gene is TRBJ2-1, the V gene TRBV5-1; D is ambiguous. Germline-derived CDR1 and CDR2 are SGHRS and YFSETQ. Trimming cost V 0 bases and J 4 bases, with 2 bases left between them. The CDR3 loop spans 12 amino acids.

The chain couples TRBV7-9 to TRBJ2-1, with D maybe TRBD2 (5 bases). Germline V CDR1 and CDR2: SEHNR, FQNEAQ (reference sequence). The V end was cut by 5 bases, the J end by 9 bases, with 11 bases between. The CDR3 has 12 residues. This CDR3 reads CASSLVEGEQFF. The CDR3 bases are TGTGCCAGCAGCCTCGTCGAGGGTGAGCAGTTCTTC.

The V call is TRBV4-2, the J call TRBJ1-2; D might be TRBD1 (5 bases). This CDR3 spans 15 amino acids. Looked up from germline, CDR1 is LGHNA and CDR2 is YNFKEQ. The V and J ends lost 0 bases and 4 bases respectively, with 12 bases between them. For the CDR3, the DNA is TGTGCCAGCAGCCAAGATGTCTCAGGGCTCTATGGCTACACCTTC. This translates into CASSQDVSGLYGYTF.

This clone was found once. V usage is TRBV21-1 and J usage is TRBJ1-3. TRBV21-1 is a documented pseudogene. The CDR3 totals 14 residues. The CDR3 here is CASSKDLRRNTIYF. Here the CDR3 DNA reads TGTGCCAGCAGCAAAGACCTTAGAAGAAACACCATATATTTT.

This clone was seen once. V gene TRBV21-1 combines with J gene TRBJ2-5; TRBD2, as called in the table, went unchecked against the DNA. TRBV21-1 is deemed a pseudogene. This CDR3 has 12 residues. Here the CDR3 reads CASSSSGETQYF. The CDR3 DNA sequence: TGTGCCAGCAGCAGTAGCGGCGAGACCCAGTACTTC.